This TCR beta chain appears in the sequencing data of a study of beta chain features in type 1 diabetes. Overall study findings and caveats: Sequencing the cDNA could make cells with high TCR expression show up more than they should. Researchers report that Type 1 diabetes patients had moderately but significantly shorter TCRB CDR3s across all four CD4+ subsets.

CD4+ naive, central memory, regulatory and stem cell-like memory subsets were isolated by sorting on CD45RO/CCR7/CD25/CD127/CD95/CD27. Without exception, sorted populations had purity beyond 95%. Germline V gene data show CDR1 as MDHEN and CDR2 as SYDVKM. This CDR3 is 14 amino acids long. V lost 3 bases, J lost 8 bases, and 14 bases lay in between. The sequenced template was cDNA made from the entire isolated RNA. The assay was immunoSEQ multiplex PCR, and TCRdb's table has in-frame clones only and misses some. The sample holds approximately 140,000 clones, under 60% seen once. Notes on this clone: Its antigen is still unknown.

The clonotype was recovered from a man aged 18 to 35 in good health. Sequencing input: Tregs from blood. The chain employs TRBV28 and TRBJ2-1; a possible D gene is TRBD2 (5 bases). The CDR3 nucleotides are TGTGCCAGCAGTTTCCCGATGCCTAGCCATGAGCAGTTCTTC. It codes for CASSFPMPSHEQFF.